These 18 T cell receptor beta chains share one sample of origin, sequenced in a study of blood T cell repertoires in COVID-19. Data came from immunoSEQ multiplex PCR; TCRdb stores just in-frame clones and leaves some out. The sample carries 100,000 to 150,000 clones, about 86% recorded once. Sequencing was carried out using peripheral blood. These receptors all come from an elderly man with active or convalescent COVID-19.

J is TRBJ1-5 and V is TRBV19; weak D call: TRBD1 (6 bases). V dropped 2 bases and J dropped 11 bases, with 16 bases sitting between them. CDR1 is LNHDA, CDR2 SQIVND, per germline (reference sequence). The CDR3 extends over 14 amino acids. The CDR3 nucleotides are TGTGCCAGTAGTATAACAGGGTCGGATATGGCCCAGCATTTT. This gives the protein CASSITGSDMAQHF.

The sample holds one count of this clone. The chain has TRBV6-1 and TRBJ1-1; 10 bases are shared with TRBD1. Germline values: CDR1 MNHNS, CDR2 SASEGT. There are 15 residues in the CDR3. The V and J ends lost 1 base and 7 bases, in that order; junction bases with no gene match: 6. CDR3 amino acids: CASSEVWTGGGEAFF. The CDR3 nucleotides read TGTGCCAGCAGTGAAGTGTGGACAGGGGGAGGTGAAGCTTTCTTT.

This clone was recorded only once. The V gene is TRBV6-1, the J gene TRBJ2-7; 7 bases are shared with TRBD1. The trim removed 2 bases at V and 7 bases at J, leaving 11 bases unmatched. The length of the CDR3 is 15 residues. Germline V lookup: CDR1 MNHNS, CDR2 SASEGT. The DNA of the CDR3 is TGTGCCAGCAGTGAACAGCCGGGACAGCCTTTAGAGCAGTACTTC. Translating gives CASSEQPGQPLEQYF.

DNA of the CDR3: TGCAGCGTTTATACTGGACAGGGGGCCTCGGGCACTGAAGCTTTCTTT. The encoded protein is CSVYTGQGASGTEAFF. This chain joins TRBV29-1 and TRBJ1-1, with 11 bases matching TRBD1. This CDR3 has 16 amino acids. Looked up from germline, CDR1 is SQVTM and CDR2 is ANQGSEA. The trim removed 5 bases at V and 4 bases at J, leaving 12 bases unmatched.

This chain's CDR3 is CASSQYLDRGLETQYF. In DNA, the CDR3 is TGCGCCAGCAGCCAATACCTGGACAGGGGGCTTGAGACCCAGTACTTC. The rearrangement links TRBV4-3 to TRBJ2-5; 11 positions agree with TRBD1. The germline CDR1 and CDR2 sequences are LGHNA and YSLEER. This CDR3 contains 16 residues. Trimming at V came to 2 bases and at J to 5 bases, leaving 7 bases not matched to a gene.

In DNA form, the CDR3 reads TGTGCCAGCTCATCAACGGTCCAAAATGAGCAGTTCTTC. Translated, it gives CASSSTVQNEQFF. The rearrangement links TRBV18 to TRBJ2-1; D uncertain. The V and J ends lost 5 bases and 7 bases respectively, with 12 bases between them. The CDR3 consists of 13 residues. From germline, CDR1 is KGHSH and CDR2 LQKENI.

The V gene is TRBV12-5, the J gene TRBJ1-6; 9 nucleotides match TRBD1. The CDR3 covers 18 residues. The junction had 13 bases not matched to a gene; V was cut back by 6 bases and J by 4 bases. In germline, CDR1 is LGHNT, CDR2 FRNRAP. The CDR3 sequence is CASGGPRTGDVYNSPLHF. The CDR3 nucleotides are TGTGCTAGTGGGGGTCCCCGGACAGGGGACGTATATAATTCACCCCTCCACTTT.

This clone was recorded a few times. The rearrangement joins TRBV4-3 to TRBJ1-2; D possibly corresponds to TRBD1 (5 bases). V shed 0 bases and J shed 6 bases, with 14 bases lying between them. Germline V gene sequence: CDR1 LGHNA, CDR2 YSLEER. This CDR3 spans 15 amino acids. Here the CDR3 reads CASSQESSAGHGYTF. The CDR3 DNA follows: TGCGCCAGCAGCCAAGAGAGTTCCGCAGGGCATGGCTACACCTTC.

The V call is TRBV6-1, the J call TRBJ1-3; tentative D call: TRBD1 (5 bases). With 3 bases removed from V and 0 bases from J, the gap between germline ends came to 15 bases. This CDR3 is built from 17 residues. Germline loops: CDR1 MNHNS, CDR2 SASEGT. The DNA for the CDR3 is TGTGCCAGCAGTGACCCTGGACAACCAAGCTCTGGAAACACCATATATTTT. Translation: CASSDPGQPSSGNTIYF.

The CDR3 spells CASSPRQQISSYEQYF. Here the CDR3 DNA reads TGTGCCAGCAGCCCCCGACAGCAGATTTCCTCCTACGAGCAGTACTTC. V and J are TRBV7-2 and TRBJ2-7; tentative D call: TRBD1 (5 bases). The CDR3 totals 16 residues. V was clipped by 5 bases and J by 0 bases, with 17 bases between them. Germline lookup yields CDR1 SGHTA and CDR2 FQGNSA.

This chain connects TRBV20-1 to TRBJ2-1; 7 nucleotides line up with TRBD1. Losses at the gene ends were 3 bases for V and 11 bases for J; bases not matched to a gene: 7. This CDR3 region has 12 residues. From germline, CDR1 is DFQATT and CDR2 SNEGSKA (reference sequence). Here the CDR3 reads CSASDGQAQQFF. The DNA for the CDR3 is TGCAGTGCTAGTGACGGACAGGCCCAGCAGTTCTTC.

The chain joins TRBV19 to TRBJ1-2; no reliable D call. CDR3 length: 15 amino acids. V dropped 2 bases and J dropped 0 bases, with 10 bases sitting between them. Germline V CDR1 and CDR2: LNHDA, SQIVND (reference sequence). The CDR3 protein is CASSIWEGANYGYTF. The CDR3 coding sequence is TGTGCCAGTAGTATATGGGAGGGAGCTAACTATGGCTACACCTTC.

The CDR3 region is CASRSRLAGDHEQYF. The CDR3, as DNA: TGTGCCAGCAGGTCCAGACTAGCGGGGGACCACGAGCAGTACTTC. The chain employs TRBV7-2 and TRBJ2-7; 12 bases fit TRBD2. The CDR3 runs 15 residues. The V gene end was trimmed by 6 bases and the J gene end by 5 bases; junction bases not matched to a gene: 8. Germline loops: CDR1 SGHTA, CDR2 FQGNSA.

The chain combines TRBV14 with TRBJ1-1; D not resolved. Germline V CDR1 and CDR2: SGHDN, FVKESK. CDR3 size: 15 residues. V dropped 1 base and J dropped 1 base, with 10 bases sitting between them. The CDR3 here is CASSQGQTKNTEAFF. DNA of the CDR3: TGTGCCAGCAGCCAAGGCCAGACAAAGAACACTGAAGCTTTCTTT.

CDR3 coding DNA: TGTGCCAGCAGTTACTCGGCAGGGGGCTTGGATGGCTACACCTTC. Amino acids: CASSYSAGGLDGYTF. The chain is built from TRBV6-6 and TRBJ1-2; 8 bases line up with TRBD1. This CDR3 spans 15 amino acids. With V trimmed by 0 bases and J by 6 bases, 6 bases remained unmatched. CDR1 MNHNY and CDR2 SVGAGI come from the germline V gene (reference sequence).

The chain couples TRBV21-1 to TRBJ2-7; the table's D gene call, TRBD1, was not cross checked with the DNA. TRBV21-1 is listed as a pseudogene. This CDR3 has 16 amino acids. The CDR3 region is CASSNPGHPKFYEQYF. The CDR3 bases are TGTGCCAGCAGCAACCCGGGACACCCAAAATTCTACGAGCAGTACTTC.

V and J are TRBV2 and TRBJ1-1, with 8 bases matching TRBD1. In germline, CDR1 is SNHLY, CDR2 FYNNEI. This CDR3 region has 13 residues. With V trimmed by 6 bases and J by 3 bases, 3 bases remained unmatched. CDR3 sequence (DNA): TGTGCCAGCAGGACAGGGGAGGACACTGAAGCTTTCTTT. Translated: CASRTGEDTEAFF. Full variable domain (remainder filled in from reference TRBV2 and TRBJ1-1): EPEVTQTPSHQVTQMGQEVILRCVPISNHLYFYWYRQILGQKVEFLVSFYNNEISEKSEIFDDQFSVERPDGSNFTLKIRSTKLEDSAMYFCASRTGEDTEAFFGQGTRLTVV.

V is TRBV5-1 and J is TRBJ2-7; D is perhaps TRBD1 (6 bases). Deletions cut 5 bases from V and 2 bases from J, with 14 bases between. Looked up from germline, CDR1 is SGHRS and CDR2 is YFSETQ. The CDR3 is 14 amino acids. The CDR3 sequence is CASRGQLNTYEQYF. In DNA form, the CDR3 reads TGCGCCAGCAGAGGACAGCTTAACACCTACGAGCAGTACTTC.